This T cell receptor (beta chain) was captured in a study of human T cells and chemical hapten exposure. This sample's time point: patch test 1, 2 weeks after DPC sensitization. The treatment denotes: therapeutic diphenylcyclopropenone sensitization with weekly scalp DPC. This clonotype was observed a few times. From the RACE reads, TCRdb called clonotypes with MiXCR, one entry per CDR3 protein. This table has a few hundred thousand distinct CDR3 sequences, about 4.4% appearing once. Germline V gene data show CDR1 as MNHGY and CDR2 as SAAAGT. The V end lost 5 bases, the J end lost 4 bases, and 17 bases lay between the germline ends. The CDR3 length is 15 residues.

Sample: whole blood, taken in connection with sensitization to the hapten diphenylcyclopropenone (DPC). The sequence was obtained from a woman aged 45 to 65 with alopecia areata. Some clones in this sample may be carry-over from other donors' samples. The chain is built from TRBV6-8 and TRBJ1-1; D is perhaps TRBD1 (5 bases). The CDR3: CASSTPPGGVTEAFF. CDR3 nucleotide sequence: TGTGCCAGCAGTACCCCCCCCGGGGGGGTCACTGAAGCTTTCTTT.